The 7 T cell receptor beta chains presented below share a single source sample, sequenced in a study of blood T cell repertoires in COVID-19. TCRdb's table, derived via immunoSEQ multiplex PCR, lists solely in-frame clones and lacks some. Altogether some 340,000 clones are present, around 82% being singletons, with the ten largest covering almost 3%. Sequencing used peripheral blood. These receptors originate from a man between 25 and 39 years old with active or convalescent COVID-19.

CDR3 nucleotides: TGTGCCAGCTCACCCGGGACAGGGCGCCCTTACATCTCTGGGGCCAACGTCCTGACTTTC. This encodes CASSPGTGRPYISGANVLTF. The genes are TRBV18 and TRBJ2-6; 9 bases map to TRBD1. Germline CDR1 reads KGHSH; CDR2 reads LQKENI. J was trimmed by 0 bases and V by 3 bases; bases with no gene match: 12. The CDR3 has 20 residues.

J is TRBJ2-1 and V is TRBV10-3, with D tentatively TRBD1 (5 bases). V was shortened by 6 bases and J by 4 bases, with 10 bases between the two germline ends. The length of the CDR3 is 13 residues. Germline-derived CDR1 and CDR2 are ENHRY and SYGVKD. CDR3 sequence: CAISPQGYNEQFF. CDR3 nucleotides: TGTGCCATCAGCCCTCAGGGTTACAATGAGCAGTTCTTC.

The rearrangement uses TRBV4-2 and TRBJ1-1; 7 bases match TRBD1. The junction had 9 bases not matched to a gene; V was cut back by 4 bases and J by 4 bases. Per the germline V gene, CDR1 is LGHNA and CDR2 is YNFKEQ. The CDR3 covers 15 residues. Written as DNA, the CDR3 is TGTGCCAGCAGCCTTTCAGGGGGTGGGAGCACTGAAGCTTTCTTT. The encoded protein is CASSLSGGGSTEAFF.

V is TRBV30 and J is TRBJ1-5, with D hard to call. V was clipped by 0 bases and J by 6 bases, with 9 bases between them. Germline-derived CDR1 and CDR2 are GTSNPN and SVGIG (reference sequence). The CDR3 is made up of 13 amino acids. The CDR3 nucleotides are TGTGCCTGGAGTGTAAGAGGTTCTCAGCCCCAGCATTTT. Its translation: CAWSVRGSQPQHF.

This rearrangement joins TRBV5-5 to TRBJ1-1, with 7 bases lining up with TRBD1. Trimming cost V 3 bases and J 0 bases; bases outside gene matches: 14. Looked up from germline, CDR1 is SGHKS and CDR2 is YYEKEE (reference sequence). The CDR3 has 18 amino acids. The CDR3 bases are TGTGCCAGCAGCTACCGGGACAGAGGCCTTAACATGAACACTGAAGCTTTCTTT. As protein: CASSYRDRGLNMNTEAFF.

V gene TRBV5-1 combines with J gene TRBJ2-1, with 11 positions matching TRBD2. J gave up 1 base and V 3 bases, and 6 bases lay outside the gene matches. The germline V gene has CDR1 SGHRS and CDR2 YFSETQ. The CDR3 is made up of 17 amino acids. The CDR3 DNA follows: TGCGCCAGCAGCTCCTTTGGACTAGCGGGTTCCTACAATGAGCAGTTCTTC. Its protein is CASSSFGLAGSYNEQFF.

Notes on this clone: The same CDR3 can be traced to other DNA sequences in this sample. This sequence joins TRBV9 and TRBJ2-2, with 8 positions matching TRBD2. Trimming at V came to 3 bases and at J to 1 base, leaving 2 bases not matched to a gene. Germline CDR1 is SGDLS and CDR2 is YYNGEE. The CDR3 contains 15 residues. The CDR3 region is CASSGTSGNTGELFF. CDR3 coding DNA: TGTGCCAGCAGCGGAACTAGCGGGAACACCGGGGAGCTGTTTTTT.